Listed here are 27 T cell receptor beta chains from one sample, sequenced in a study of beta chain features in type 1 diabetes. Expressed TCRB transcripts got sequenced, as all isolated RNA was reverse transcribed. Clones were read by immunoSEQ multiplex PCR, and TCRdb kept only the in-frame ones, dropping some. The sample has hundreds of thousands of clones; approximately 8.2% are singletons. Sequences were obtained from central memory CD4+ T cells from blood. The receptors derive from a woman younger than 35 in good health.

This clone has only a few counts. This rearrangement joins TRBV19 to TRBJ1-4, with TRBD1 matching over 8 bases. In germline, CDR1 is LNHDA, CDR2 SQIVND (reference sequence). The trim removed 10 bases at V and 11 bases at J, leaving 12 bases unmatched. The CDR3 loop spans 13 amino acids. CDR3 protein: CATKDRALEKLFF. The CDR3 DNA reads TGTGCCACTAAGGACAGGGCATTGGAGAAACTGTTTTTT. Full variable domain (rest looked up from reference TRBV19 and TRBJ1-4): DGGITQSPKYLFRKEGQNVTLSCEQNLNHDAMYWYRQDPGQGLRLIYYSQIVNDFQKGDIAEGYSVSREKKESFPLTVTSAQKNPTAFYLCATKDRALEKLFFGSGTQLSVL.

The rearrangement joins TRBV5-4 to TRBJ2-2; D is uncertain. Germline V CDR1 and CDR2: SGHNT, YYREEE (reference sequence). Trimming removed 0 bases from V and 7 bases from J, with 13 bases in between. This CDR3 has 15 residues. Written as DNA, the CDR3 is TGTGCCAGCAGCTTGGGTCCCAGACTCGGCGGGGAGCTGTTTTTT. As protein: CASSLGPRLGGELFF.

This chain joins TRBV5-5 and TRBJ1-1; D is unresolved. CDR1 and CDR2 from the germline V gene are SGHKS and YYEKEE (reference sequence). The CDR3 runs to 14 residues. Trimming removed 2 bases at V and 10 bases at J, with 18 bases between. CDR3 amino acids: CASSFDGPFDGAFF. CDR3 DNA: TGTGCCAGCAGCTTTGACGGGCCCTTCGATGGAGCTTTCTTT.

Only one count was recorded for this clone. The rearrangement joins TRBV7-9 to TRBJ2-7, with D hard to call. This CDR3 spans 12 amino acids. Trimming pared 4 bases from V and 5 bases from J, leaving 9 bases between. The germline V gene has CDR1 SEHNR and CDR2 FQNEAQ (reference sequence). The CDR3 nucleotides read TGTGCCAGCAGCTCCGAGGTCAACGAGCAGTACTTC. Translation: CASSSEVNEQYF.

This clone was seen more than once but under ten times. The J gene is TRBJ2-1, the V gene TRBV10-3; D gene uncertain. Germline assignment: CDR1 ENHRY and CDR2 SYGVKD. The V and J ends lost 0 bases and 1 base respectively, with 7 bases between them. The CDR3 totals 15 residues. CDR3 region: CAISESLGSYNEQFF. The CDR3 DNA is TGTGCCATCAGTGAGTCGCTGGGGTCCTACAATGAGCAGTTCTTC.

This clone was picked up a small number of times. CDR3 nucleotides: TGCGCCAGCAGTCTGTATATGGGCAGGGTGTACGAGCAGTACTTC. Protein product: CASSLYMGRVYEQYF. The chain is built from TRBV10-2 and TRBJ2-7; D might be TRBD1 (5 bases). This CDR3 is 15 amino acids long. The V gene lost 5 bases and the J gene lost 4 bases, with 18 bases spanning the gap. Germline V gives CDR1 WSHSY, CDR2 SAAADI.

This clone was picked up a small number of times. V usage is TRBV10-3 and J usage is TRBJ2-2, with 9 bases identical to TRBD1. J lost 5 bases, V lost 6 bases, and 4 bases had no gene match. Germline loops: CDR1 ENHRY, CDR2 SYGVKD. CDR3 length: 14 residues. The CDR3: CAISGDRATGELFF. For the CDR3, the DNA is TGTGCCATCAGCGGGGACAGGGCGACCGGGGAGCTGTTTTTT.

This clone occurred many times. CDR3 nucleotide sequence: TGTGCCAGCAGATCCAGCCGGGGTTCAAATGAAAAACTGTTTTTT. This gives the protein CASRSSRGSNEKLFF. V and J are TRBV7-9 and TRBJ1-4; no firm D call. The CDR3 loop spans 15 amino acids. Trimming removed 6 bases from V and 5 bases from J, with 16 bases in between. Germline V gene sequence: CDR1 SEHNR, CDR2 FQNEAQ (reference sequence).

The rearrangement links TRBV7-9 to TRBJ2-2; 7 bases line up with TRBD2. Per germline, CDR1 SEHNR and CDR2 FQNEAQ (reference sequence). The CDR3 loop spans 16 amino acids. Germline trimming cut 2 bases from V and 8 bases from J; bases unmatched to any gene: 11. The CDR3 DNA reads TGTGCCAGCAGCTTATACCCGACTAGCCGAGGAGGGGAGCTGTTTTTT. Translating gives CASSLYPTSRGGELFF.

Only a few counts were recorded for this clone. V usage is TRBV2 and J usage is TRBJ2-2; D may be TRBD1 (5 bases). The germline gives CDR1 SNHLY, CDR2 FYNNEI. This CDR3 comprises 15 residues. V shed 4 bases and J shed 7 bases, with 16 bases lying between them. CDR3 in DNA: TGTGCCAGCAGTGCGGCCAGGGTTGGTAGCGGGGAGCTGTTTTTT. Translating it yields CASSAARVGSGELFF.

The rearrangement uses TRBV28 and TRBJ1-1; D is ambiguous. V shed 5 bases and J shed 3 bases, with 4 bases lying between them. The CDR3 spans 11 residues. The germline gives CDR1 MDHEN, CDR2 SYDVKM. CDR3: CASSTDTEAFF. The CDR3 nucleotides read TGTGCCAGCAGTACGGACACTGAAGCTTTCTTT.

V usage is TRBV5-1 and J usage is TRBJ1-1, with 8 bases lining up with TRBD1. Germline lookup yields CDR1 SGHRS and CDR2 YFSETQ. This CDR3 is 15 amino acids long. V dropped 5 bases and J dropped 4; count of bases not matched to a gene: 10. In DNA form, the CDR3 reads TGCGCCAGCAGGGAGGACAGGGCGGGAGGCACTGAAGCTTTCTTT. Translation: CASREDRAGGTEAFF. The full variable domain, in which reference TRBV5-1 and TRBJ1-1 provide the parts outside the CDR3, is KAGVTQTPRYLIKTRGQQVTLSCSPISGHRSVSWYQQTPGQGLQFLFEYFSETQRNKGNFPGRFSGRQFSNSRSEMNVSTLELGDSALYLCASREDRAGGTEAFFGQGTRLTVV.

The V gene is TRBV5-1, the J gene TRBJ2-1; 8 nucleotides match TRBD1. The CDR3 spans 19 residues. Germline V gene data show CDR1 as SGHRS and CDR2 as YFSETQ. Trimming at V came to 4 bases and at J to 8 bases, leaving 23 bases not matched to a gene. The CDR3 region is CASSGRGQGAFVNSYEQFF. In nucleotides, the CDR3 is TGCGCCAGCAGCGGTCGTGGGCAGGGGGCGTTCGTCAATTCCTATGAGCAGTTCTTC. Full variable domain (outside the CDR3, taken from reference TRBV5-1 and TRBJ2-1): KAGVTQTPRYLIKTRGQQVTLSCSPISGHRSVSWYQQTPGQGLQFLFEYFSETQRNKGNFPGRFSGRQFSNSRSEMNVSTLELGDSALYLCASSGRGQGAFVNSYEQFFGPGTRLTVL.

This clone has more than one count but fewer than ten. The CDR3 DNA sequence: TGTGCCAGCAGCTTGGGACCGCAAAATGAGCAGTTCTTC. The encoded protein is CASSLGPQNEQFF. V is TRBV5-6 and J is TRBJ2-1; D unresolved. The CDR3 length is 13 residues. Trimming left V 0 bases short and J 7 bases short, with 8 bases between. The germline V gene has CDR1 SGHDT and CDR2 YYEEEE. The full variable domain, its missing parts supplied by reference TRBV5-6 and TRBJ2-1, is DAGVTQSPTHLIKTRGQQVTLRCSPKSGHDTVSWYQQALGQGPQFIFQYYEEEERQRGNFPDRFSGHQFPNYSSELNVNALLLGDSALYLCASSLGPQNEQFFGPGTRLTVL.

The chain uses TRBV7-2 and TRBJ2-3, with TRBD2 matching 10 bases. In germline, CDR1 is SGHTA, CDR2 FQGNSA. This CDR3 is 17 amino acids long. Trimming removed 1 base from V and 3 bases from J; junction bases left unmatched: 7. The CDR3 spells CASSLGASGRRTDTQYF. For the CDR3, the DNA is TGTGCCAGCAGCTTAGGGGCTAGCGGGAGACGAACAGATACGCAGTATTTT.

This clone was counted only a few times. The V gene is TRBV2, the J gene TRBJ2-1; D unresolved. Trimming pared 7 bases from V and 7 bases from J, leaving 14 bases between. The CDR3 is 13 amino acids. Germline values: CDR1 SNHLY, CDR2 FYNNEI. The CDR3 is CASKRIAENEQFF. The CDR3 nucleotides are TGTGCCAGCAAGAGGATTGCGGAGAATGAGCAGTTCTTC.

This clone was recorded at least ten times. J is TRBJ1-2 and V is TRBV11-2; D not resolved. This CDR3 has 15 residues. Germline CDR1 SGHAT, CDR2 FQNNGV. The germline V and J ends were trimmed by 3 bases and 7 bases, with 18 bases remaining between them. Written as DNA, the CDR3 is TGTGCCAGCAGCTTCACGTCTGGAGGCGGCGGTGGCTACACCTTC. It yields the protein CASSFTSGGGGGYTF.

This clone was counted between two and nine times. This rearrangement joins TRBV9 to TRBJ2-2, with 16 bases identical to TRBD2. The CDR3 is 18 residues long. From germline, CDR1 is SGDLS and CDR2 YYNGEE. V dropped 0 bases and J dropped 5; count of bases not matched to a gene: 4. In DNA, the CDR3 is TGTGCCAGCAGCGTAGGGGGACTAGCGGGAGGGCTGACCGGGGAGCTGTTTTTT. As protein: CASSVGGLAGGLTGELFF.

This clone occurred a few times. V gene TRBV6-1 combines with J gene TRBJ2-5; TRBD2 agrees at 9 bases. This CDR3 is 15 amino acids long. Germline V gene data show CDR1 as MNHNS and CDR2 as SASEGT. The trim removed 7 bases at V and 5 bases at J, leaving 11 bases unmatched. CDR3 region: CASIRREGRRETQYF. CDR3 coding DNA: TGTGCCAGCATAAGGCGGGAGGGACGGAGGGAGACCCAGTACTTC.

This clone turned up a few times. This chain links TRBV7-9 with TRBJ2-3, with 9 bases aligning to TRBD2. With 11 bases clipped from V and 3 bases from J, the junction kept 6 bases outside the gene matches. The CDR3 consists of 13 residues. The germline CDR1 and CDR2 sequences are SEHNR and FQNEAQ (reference sequence). CDR3 sequence reads: CALQLAGTDTQYF. The DNA for the CDR3 is TGTGCCCTCCAGCTAGCGGGAACAGATACGCAGTATTTT. The entire variable domain, with the rest obtained from reference TRBV7-9 and TRBJ2-3, is as follows: DTGVSQNPRHKITKRGQNVTFRCDPISEHNRLYWYRQTLGQGPEFLTYFQNEAQLEKSRLLSDRFSAERPKGSFSTLEIQRTEQGDSAMYLCALQLAGTDTQYFGPGTRLTVL.

Only a few counts were recorded for this clone. The chain is built from TRBV6-1 and TRBJ2-1; the D gene could be TRBD1 or TRBD2 (5 bases each). The germline V and J ends were trimmed by 8 bases and 0 bases, with 11 bases remaining between them. From germline, CDR1 is MNHNS and CDR2 SASEGT. This CDR3 contains 14 residues. The DNA of the CDR3 is TGTGCCAGCGGGGACCTTCGCTCCTACAATGAGCAGTTCTTC. Amino acids: CASGDLRSYNEQFF.

This clone was picked up many times. The chain combines TRBV4-2 with TRBJ2-7; no clear D. The CDR3 consists of 13 residues. The germline V gene has CDR1 LGHNA and CDR2 YNFKEQ. The V end lost 0 bases, the J end lost 7 bases, and 10 bases lay between the germline ends. The CDR3, as DNA: TGTGCCAGCAGCCAAGATAAGTGGAAGGAGCAGTACTTC. Its protein product is CASSQDKWKEQYF.

The J gene is TRBJ1-2, the V gene TRBV6-5; the D gene is possibly TRBD1 (5 bases). The CDR3 consists of 13 residues. Germline V gene sequence: CDR1 MNHEY, CDR2 SVGAGI. Trimming took 6 bases from V and 7 from J, leaving 15 bases between them. This chain's CDR3 is CASSPTWQGGYTF. CDR3 sequence (DNA): TGTGCCAGCAGCCCCACGTGGCAGGGTGGCTACACCTTC.

In its sample, this clone was seen a few times. CDR3 bases: TGTGCCAGCAGCTTACGTTGGACATCGCCGGGGAATGAGCAGTTCTTC. Protein product: CASSLRWTSPGNEQFF. The chain carries TRBV7-9 and TRBJ2-1, with D perhaps TRBD1 or TRBD2 (5 bases each). The germline V gene encodes CDR1 SEHNR and CDR2 FQNEAQ (reference sequence). The V end was cut by 2 bases, the J end by 7 bases, with 18 bases between. This CDR3 has 16 residues.

This clone was observed a handful of times. The chain couples TRBV4-1 to TRBJ1-1; D might be TRBD1 (6 bases). The germline V gene has CDR1 MGHRA and CDR2 YSYEKL. With 4 bases removed from V and 7 bases from J, the gap between germline ends came to 13 bases. The CDR3 length is 13 residues. CDR3 nucleotides: TGCGCCAGCAGCCTCGATCGGGGGCTTGAAGCTTTCTTT. This gives the protein CASSLDRGLEAFF.

This clone was detected a few times. This sequence joins TRBV2 and TRBJ1-5; maybe TRBD1 (6 bases). Germline loops: CDR1 SNHLY, CDR2 FYNNEI. V lost 4 bases to trimming and J lost 4 bases, with 11 bases between them. This CDR3 is built from 14 residues. The CDR3 coding sequence is TGTGCCAGCAGTGCACAGGGAGGGAATCAGCCCCAGCATTTT. Translating gives CASSAQGGNQPQHF.

This chain links TRBV7-2 with TRBJ2-6; a weak D match, TRBD1 (7 bases). This CDR3 contains 16 residues. Germline assignment: CDR1 SGHTA and CDR2 FQGNSA. Trimming removed 2 bases from V and 2 bases from J, with 10 bases in between. Here the CDR3 reads CASSLSRGAGANVLTF. In nucleotides, the CDR3 is TGTGCCAGCAGCTTATCCAGGGGGGCTGGGGCCAACGTCCTGACTTTC.